What follows describes a single T cell receptor beta chain. Antigen specificity is unknown. The V and J ends lost 7 bases and 1 base respectively, with 12 bases between them. CDR3 length: 14 residues. The germline gives CDR1 SGHVS, CDR2 FNYEAQ. This sample was included in a study of T cells in narcolepsy. Overall study results and limits: Blood of same and different patients, but not healthy controls, reportedly held recurring autoreactive clonotypes. Same-patient CSF and blood CD4+ T cell clonotypes included HCRT-specific and TRIB2-specific autoreactive ones.

The table came from immunoSEQ multiplex PCR; TCRdb's copy has only in-frame clones and leaves some out. The table includes around 35,000 clones, around four fifths detected once. The sequenced sample consisted of CD45RA- memory CD4+ T cells from PBMCs. The chain combines TRBV7-6 with TRBJ2-3; possible D gene TRBD2, 6 bases. This TCR was recovered from a human donor with narcolepsy. The CDR3 reads CASMDYGGTDTQYF. CDR3 bases: TGTGCCAGCATGGACTATGGCGGCACAGATACGCAGTATTTT.